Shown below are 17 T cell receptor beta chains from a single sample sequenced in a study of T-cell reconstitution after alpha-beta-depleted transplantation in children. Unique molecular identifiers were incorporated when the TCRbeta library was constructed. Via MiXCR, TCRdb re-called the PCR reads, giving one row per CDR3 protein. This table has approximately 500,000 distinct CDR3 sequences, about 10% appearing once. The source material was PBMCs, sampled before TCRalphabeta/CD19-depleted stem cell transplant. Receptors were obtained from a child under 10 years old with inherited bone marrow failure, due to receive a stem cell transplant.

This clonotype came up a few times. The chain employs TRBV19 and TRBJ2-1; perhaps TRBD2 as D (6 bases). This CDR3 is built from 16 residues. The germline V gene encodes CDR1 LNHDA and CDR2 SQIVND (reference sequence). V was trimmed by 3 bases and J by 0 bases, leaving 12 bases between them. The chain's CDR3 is CASSIGSAVSYNEQFF. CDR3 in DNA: TGTGCCAGTAGTATCGGGAGCGCAGTCTCCTACAATGAGCAGTTCTTC.

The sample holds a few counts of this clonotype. CDR3 sequence: CASSYGTSDNQPQHF. CDR3 nucleotide sequence: TGTGCCAGCAGCTACGGGACCTCGGATAATCAGCCCCAGCATTTT. The rearrangement joins TRBV2 to TRBJ1-5; possibly TRBD1 for D (5 bases). The germline CDR1 and CDR2 sequences are SNHLY and FYNNEI. Trimming left V 6 bases short and J 4 bases short, with 16 bases between. The CDR3 has 15 residues.

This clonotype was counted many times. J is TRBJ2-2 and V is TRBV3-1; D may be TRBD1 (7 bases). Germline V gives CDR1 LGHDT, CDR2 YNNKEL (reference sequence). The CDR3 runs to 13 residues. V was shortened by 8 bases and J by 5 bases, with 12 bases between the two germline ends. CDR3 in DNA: TGTGCCAGCCGACAGGGAGGTACCGGGGAGCTGTTTTTT. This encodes CASRQGGTGELFF. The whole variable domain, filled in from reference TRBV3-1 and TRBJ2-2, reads DTAVSQTPKYLVTQMGNDKSIKCEQNLGHDTMYWYKQDSKKFLKIMFSYNNKELIINETVPNRFSPKSPDKAHLNLHINSLELGDSAVYFCASRQGGTGELFFGEGSRLTVL.

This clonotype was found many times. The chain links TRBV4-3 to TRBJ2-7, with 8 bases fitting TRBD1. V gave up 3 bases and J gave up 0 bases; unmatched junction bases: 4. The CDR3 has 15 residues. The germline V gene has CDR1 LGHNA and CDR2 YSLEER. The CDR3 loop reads CASSQAGQASYEQYF. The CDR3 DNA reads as TGCGCCAGCAGCCAGGCGGGACAGGCCTCCTACGAGCAGTACTTC.

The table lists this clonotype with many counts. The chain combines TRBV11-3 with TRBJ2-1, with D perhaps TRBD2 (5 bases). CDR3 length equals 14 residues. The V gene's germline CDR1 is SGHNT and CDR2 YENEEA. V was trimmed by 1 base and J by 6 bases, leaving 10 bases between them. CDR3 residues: CASSLAGEGNEQFF. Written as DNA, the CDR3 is TGTGCCAGCAGCTTAGCCGGTGAGGGCAATGAGCAGTTCTTC.

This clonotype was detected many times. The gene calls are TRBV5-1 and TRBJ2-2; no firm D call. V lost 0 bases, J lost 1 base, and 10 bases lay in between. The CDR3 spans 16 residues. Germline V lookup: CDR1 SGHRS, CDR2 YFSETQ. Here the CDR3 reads CASSLVVYQNTGELFF. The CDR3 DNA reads TGCGCCAGCAGCTTGGTGGTCTACCAGAACACCGGGGAGCTGTTTTTT.

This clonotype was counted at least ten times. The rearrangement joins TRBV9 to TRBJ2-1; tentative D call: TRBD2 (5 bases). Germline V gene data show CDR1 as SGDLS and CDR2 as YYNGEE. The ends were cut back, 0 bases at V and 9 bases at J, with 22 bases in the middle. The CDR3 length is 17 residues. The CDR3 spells CASSVGYGWGVIREQFF. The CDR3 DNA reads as TGTGCCAGCAGCGTAGGGTACGGTTGGGGAGTAATACGTGAGCAGTTCTTC.

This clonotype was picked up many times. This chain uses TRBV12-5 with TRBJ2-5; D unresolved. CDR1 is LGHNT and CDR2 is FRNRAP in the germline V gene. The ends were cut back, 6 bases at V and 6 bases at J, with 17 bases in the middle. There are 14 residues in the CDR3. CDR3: CASGLETDVKTQYF. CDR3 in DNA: TGTGCTAGTGGACTGGAAACGGATGTGAAGACCCAGTACTTC. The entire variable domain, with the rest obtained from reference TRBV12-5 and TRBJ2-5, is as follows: DARVTQTPRHKVTEMGQEVTMRCQPILGHNTVFWYRQTMMQGLELLAYFRNRAPLDDSGMPKDRFSAEMPDATLATLKIQPSEPRDSAVYFCASGLETDVKTQYFGPGTRLLVL.

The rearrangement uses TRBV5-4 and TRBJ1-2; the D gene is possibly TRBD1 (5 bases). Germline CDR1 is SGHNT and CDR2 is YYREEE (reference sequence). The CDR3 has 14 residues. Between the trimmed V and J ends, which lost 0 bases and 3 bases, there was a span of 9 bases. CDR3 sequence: CASSLGQSHYGYTF. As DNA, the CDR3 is TGTGCCAGCAGCTTGGGACAGTCTCACTATGGCTACACCTTC.

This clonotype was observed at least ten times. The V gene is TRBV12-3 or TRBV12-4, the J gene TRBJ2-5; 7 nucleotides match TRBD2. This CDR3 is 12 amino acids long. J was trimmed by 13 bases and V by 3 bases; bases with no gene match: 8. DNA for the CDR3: TGTGCCAGCAGTTTCCAAACTAGCGCCTCGTACTTC. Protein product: CASSFQTSASYF.

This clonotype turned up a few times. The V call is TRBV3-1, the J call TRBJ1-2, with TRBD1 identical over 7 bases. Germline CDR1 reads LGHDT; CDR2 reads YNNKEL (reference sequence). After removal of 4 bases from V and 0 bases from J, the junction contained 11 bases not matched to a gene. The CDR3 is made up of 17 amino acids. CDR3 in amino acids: CASSPVRGTEANYGYTF. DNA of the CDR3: TGTGCCAGCAGCCCGGTCAGGGGGACGGAAGCTAACTATGGCTACACCTTC.

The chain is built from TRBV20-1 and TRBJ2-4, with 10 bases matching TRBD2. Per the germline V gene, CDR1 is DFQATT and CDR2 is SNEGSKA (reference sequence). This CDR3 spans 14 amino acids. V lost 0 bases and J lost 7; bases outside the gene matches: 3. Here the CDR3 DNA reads TGCAGTGCTAGAGACGCTAGCGGGAGTAACATTCAGTACTTC. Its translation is CSARDASGSNIQYF.

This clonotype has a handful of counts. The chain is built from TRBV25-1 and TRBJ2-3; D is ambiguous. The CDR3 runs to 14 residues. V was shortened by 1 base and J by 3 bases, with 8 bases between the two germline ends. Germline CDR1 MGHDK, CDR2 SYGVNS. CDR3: CASSELKVTDTQYF. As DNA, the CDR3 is TGTGCCAGCAGTGAATTGAAGGTAACAGATACGCAGTATTTT.

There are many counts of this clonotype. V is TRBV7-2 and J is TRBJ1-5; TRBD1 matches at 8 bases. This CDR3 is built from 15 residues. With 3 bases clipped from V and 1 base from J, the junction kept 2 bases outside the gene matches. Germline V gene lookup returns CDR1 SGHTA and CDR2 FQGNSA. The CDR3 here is CASSFRTGSNQPQHF. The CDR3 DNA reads TGTGCCAGCAGCTTCCGGACAGGGAGCAATCAGCCCCAGCATTTT. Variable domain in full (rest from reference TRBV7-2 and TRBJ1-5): GAGVSQSPSNKVTEKGKDVELRCDPISGHTALYWYRQSLGQGLEFLIYFQGNSAPDKSGLPSDRFSAERTGGSVSTLTIQRTQQEDSAVYLCASSFRTGSNQPQHFGDGTRLSIL.

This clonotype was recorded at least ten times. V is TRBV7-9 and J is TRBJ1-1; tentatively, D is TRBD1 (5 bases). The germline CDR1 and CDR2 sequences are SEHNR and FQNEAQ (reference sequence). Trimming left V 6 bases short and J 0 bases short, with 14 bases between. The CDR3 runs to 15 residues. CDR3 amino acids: CASSFQTAMNTEAFF. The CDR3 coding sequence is TGTGCCAGCAGTTTCCAGACAGCTATGAACACTGAAGCTTTCTTT.

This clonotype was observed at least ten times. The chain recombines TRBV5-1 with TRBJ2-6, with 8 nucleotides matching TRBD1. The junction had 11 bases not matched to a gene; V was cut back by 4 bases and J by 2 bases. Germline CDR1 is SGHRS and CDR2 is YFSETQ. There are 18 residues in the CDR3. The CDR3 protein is CASSGGTGLNTGANVLTF. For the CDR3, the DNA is TGCGCCAGCAGCGGAGGGACAGGACTAAATACTGGGGCCAACGTCCTGACTTTC.

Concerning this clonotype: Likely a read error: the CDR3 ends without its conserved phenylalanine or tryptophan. The CDR3 DNA follows: TGTGCCAGCACCCACCTCAGCTCCTACAATGAGCAGTTCCTC. Amino acids: CASTHLSSYNEQFL. J is TRBJ2-1 and V is TRBV7-9; no clear D gene. Trimming took off 7 bases at V and 0 bases at J, with 10 bases between the two ends. Looked up from germline, CDR1 is SEHNR and CDR2 is FQNEAQ (reference sequence). The CDR3 has 14 amino acids.